Shown below are 15 T cell receptor beta chains from a single sample sequenced in a study of blood T cells in healthy people across ages. PCR was performed a second time for roughly 6 to 12 cycles using a sample-barcoded 5' primer and a J-beta primer mix. TCRdb called the 5' RACE reads again in MiXCR, with one record for every CDR3 protein. The sample records roughly 900,000 distinct CDR3 sequences, around 26% being singletons. The sample consisted of blood. The receptors were sampled from a woman of 80 years or more in good health.

This clonotype was found a few times. This sequence joins TRBV4-3 and TRBJ2-2, with D perhaps TRBD1 (7 bases). The germline CDR1 and CDR2 sequences are LGHNA and YSLEER. This CDR3 is 18 amino acids long. Trimming shortened V by 3 bases and J by 2 bases, and 19 bases separated the two germline ends. Here the CDR3 reads CASSQAPPRGVNTGELFF. The CDR3 DNA reads as TGCGCCAGCAGCCAGGCCCCCCCCAGGGGGGTCAACACCGGGGAGCTGTTTTTT.

This clonotype was detected only a few times. The chain couples TRBV6-6 to TRBJ1-3; D is uncertain. CDR3 length equals 14 residues. V lost 2 bases and J lost 0, with 5 bases in between. Germline CDR1 is MNHNY and CDR2 is SVGAGI (reference sequence). The CDR3 DNA is TGTGCCAGCAGTTACGTAGACTCTGGAAACACCATATATTTT. Translated: CASSYVDSGNTIYF.

Turning to this clonotype: A much more abundant neighbour one base away suggests this may be a read error. This sequence joins TRBV12-3 or TRBV12-4 and TRBJ2-3; D is possibly TRBD1 (5 bases). This CDR3 contains 16 residues. The DNA for the CDR3 is TGTGCCAGCAGTTTGGGGCCGCTGATGAGCACAGATGCGCAGTATTTT. Protein product: CASSLGPLMSTDAQYF.

This clonotype was picked up a small number of times. This chain joins TRBV11-2 and TRBJ1-6; 8 bases fit TRBD1. The V segment lost 5 bases and the J segment 7 bases; nucleotides outside the gene matches: 7. CDR1 and CDR2 (germline): SGHAT, FQNNGV. This CDR3 comprises 15 residues. The CDR3 protein is CASSQDRGGNSPLHF. CDR3 nucleotide sequence: TGTGCCAGCAGCCAAGACAGGGGAGGCAATTCACCCCTCCACTTT.

The V and J genes are TRBV19 and TRBJ1-1; D gene ambiguous. Germline loops: CDR1 LNHDA, CDR2 SQIVND (reference sequence). The V and J ends lost 4 bases and 11 bases respectively, with 14 bases between them. The CDR3 consists of 12 residues. CDR3 sequence (DNA): TGTGCCAGTAGTAGAGGGTATCGGGCGGCTTTCTTT. Its translation is CASSRGYRAAFF.

This clonotype was observed many times. V is TRBV14 and J is TRBJ2-7, with D possibly TRBD1 on 6 matching bases. CDR1 SGHDN and CDR2 FVKESK come from the germline V gene. Trimming took off 2 bases at V and 7 bases at J, with 12 bases between the two ends. The CDR3 consists of 13 residues. CDR3 DNA sequence: TGTGCCAGCAGCCAACAGACCGGGACAGAGCAGTACTTC. The encoded protein is CASSQQTGTEQYF.

This clonotype was found many times. The rearrangement uses TRBV7-9 and TRBJ2-5, with TRBD2 as a possible D gene (5 bases). Deletions cut 0 bases from V and 5 bases from J, with 16 bases between. The length of the CDR3 is 16 residues. The germline gives CDR1 SEHNR, CDR2 FQNEAQ (reference sequence). The CDR3 region has the DNA TGTGCCAGCAGCTTAGCCAGAGGGCTACTAGGGGAGACCCAGTACTTC. Translation gives CASSLARGLLGETQYF.

The V call is TRBV29-1, the J call TRBJ2-7; 8 positions match TRBD1. Trimming at V came to 4 bases and at J to 2 bases, leaving 4 bases not matched to a gene. Germline CDR1 and CDR2: SQVTM and ANQGSEA. The CDR3 runs 13 residues. The CDR3 region is CSVAHRGTYEQYF. CDR3 sequence (DNA): TGCAGCGTTGCCCACAGGGGGACCTACGAGCAGTACTTC.

Notes on this clonotype: This sequence may be a read error, since a much larger clone differs from it by one base. The chain uses TRBV20-1 and TRBJ2-1; 8 nucleotides align to TRBD2. Germline V gene lookup returns CDR1 DFQATT and CDR2 SNEGSKA (reference sequence). This CDR3 contains 14 residues. CDR3 nucleotides: TGCGGTGCTAGGTACGGGGGGGCCGATAATGAGCAGTTCTTC. Translated: CGARYGGADNEQFF.

This clonotype has at least ten counts. The chain recombines TRBV5-1 with TRBJ2-1, with D perhaps matching TRBD2 (7 bases). V was shortened by 4 bases and J by 5 bases, with 19 bases between the two germline ends. The CDR3 runs 16 residues. Germline V lookup: CDR1 SGHRS, CDR2 YFSETQ. CDR3 in amino acids: CASSAAGRGPDNEQFF. In DNA form, the CDR3 reads TGCGCCAGCAGCGCAGCGGGGCGGGGGCCCGACAATGAGCAGTTCTTC.

This clonotype was counted between two and nine times. A read error is possible here, since a much larger clone lies one base away. The gene calls are TRBV10-3 and TRBJ2-5; D assignment may be TRBD1 or TRBD2 (5 bases each). CDR1 and CDR2 (germline): ENHRY, SYGVKD. This CDR3 spans 13 amino acids. V lost 6 bases and J 7 bases, leaving 15 bases between the germline ends. The CDR3 here is CAIRGPELVTQYF. The CDR3 DNA reads as TGTGCCATCAGGGGACCGGAGTTGGTGACCCAGTACTTC.

This clonotype appeared many times. The rearrangement joins TRBV12-3 or TRBV12-4 to TRBJ2-3; a possible D gene is TRBD2 (5 bases). The ends were cut back, 5 bases at V and 0 bases at J, with 12 bases in the middle. The CDR3 runs to 15 residues. CDR3 bases: TGTGCCAGCAGTCCCCCCGGGGTTAGCACAGATACGCAGTATTTT. It is translated as CASSPPGVSTDTQYF.

This clonotype was recorded many times. V and J are TRBV7-2 and TRBJ2-3; a possible D gene is TRBD2 (5 bases). CDR3 size: 12 residues. Trimming stripped 5 bases from V and 8 bases from J, with 11 bases between. CDR1 and CDR2 (germline): SGHTA, FQGNSA. The CDR3 sequence is CASSPWAGTQYF. The CDR3 DNA is TGTGCCAGCAGCCCTTGGGCGGGTACGCAGTATTTT.

J is TRBJ2-7 and V is TRBV6-5; possibly TRBD2 for D (7 bases). Germline V CDR1 and CDR2: MNHEY, SVGAGI. Deletions cut 6 bases from V and 1 base from J, with 16 bases between. The CDR3 is made up of 15 amino acids. The CDR3 loop is CASSRYRGGSYEQYF. The CDR3 DNA reads TGTGCCAGCAGCCGGTATAGGGGGGGTTCCTACGAGCAGTACTTC.

Only a few counts were recorded for this clonotype. A much larger clone lies a single base off, so this may be a read error. This chain uses TRBV12-3 or TRBV12-4 with TRBJ2-7; the D gene could be TRBD1 or TRBD2 (5 bases each). There are 13 residues in the CDR3. With 8 bases removed from V and 7 bases from J, the gap between germline ends came to 18 bases. The CDR3 loop reads CASRPGPEGEQYF. In DNA, the CDR3 is TGTGCCAGCCGCCCCGGGCCTGAGGGGGAGCAGTACTTC.